This TCR beta chain came from a study of tumor-infiltrating lymphocytes in primary liver carcinoma. Study-level information: The neoplasms were of stage T1-T3 N0M0, with dimensions of 4.2 to 10 cm across.

Study-wide results and limits: It was observed that only about 8-24% of the top clones appeared in every one of the five tumor regions.

The CDR3 is 14 amino acids. Germline assignment: CDR1 SGHTS and CDR2 YDEGEE. The V end was cut by 9 bases, the J end by 5 bases, with 18 bases between. Total RNA and DNA came together from around 18-30 mg of bulk tissue without cell sorting. In every tumor sample, viable tumor cells made up over 85%. A primer matching the constant region was used to make TCR beta cDNA from 500 to 650 ng of total RNA. ARM-PCR, slightly modified, supplied the TCR beta libraries through three nested multiplex PCR rounds. A C-beta reverse primer was combined with TRBV1-TRBV30 forward primers in the first two PCR rounds, and each round had roughly 11 cycles. TCRdb re-called the multiplex PCR reads through MiXCR, storing one row per CDR3 protein. This table has around 80,000 distinct CDR3 sequences, around 70% appearing once. Turning to this clonotype: Its antigen remains unidentified.

V and J are TRBV5-8 and TRBJ1-5; D uncertain. This sequence was found in a man between 40 and 49 years old with primary liver carcinoma and hepatitis B virus infection. Sequencing was performed on liver tumor tissue from sampling region 1. Subset meaning: tumor region T1, superior pole. The DNA for the CDR3 is TGTGCCATCGGAATGGACGTTTCCTATCAGCCCCAGCATTTT. Amino acids: CAIGMDVSYQPQHF.